The 22 T cell receptor beta chains below come from one sample, sequenced in a study of blood T cells in healthy people across ages (dated by TCRdb to between 2014 and 2017). Libraries were prepared through 5' RACE. The listed sequencing device is Illumina HiSeq 2500. A second PCR of about 7 to 12 cycles was run with a J-beta primer mix and a sample-barcoded 5' primer. TCRdb passed the public sequencing reads through fastp at Q25 and MiXCR, retaining productive beta sequences. Every distinct CDR3 protein forms one entry, paired with its most common genes and DNA. In all, the sample holds about a million distinct CDR3 sequences, and about 53% of those were seen once. 20% to 25% of the sample is taken by the ten largest. Sequenced material: blood. Receptors were obtained from a woman aged 60-75 years in good health.

This clonotype was seen a handful of times. The rearrangement uses TRBV27 and TRBJ2-5; tentatively, D is TRBD2 (7 bases). The J call is in doubt because the DNA end fits TRBJ2-7 better. The germline CDR1 and CDR2 sequences are MNHEY and SMNVEV (reference sequence). The CDR3 extends over 14 amino acids. The CDR3 region has the DNA TGTGCCAGCAGTTGGGGGGGAAGGGGGTACGAGCAGTACTTC. This translates into CASSWGGRGYEQYF.

The chain is built from TRBV29-1 and TRBJ2-5; 7 positions match TRBD1. The V gene end was trimmed by 5 bases and the J gene end by 10 bases; junction bases not matched to a gene: 10. Germline CDR1 and CDR2: SQVTM and ANQGSEA. This CDR3 region has 12 residues. The CDR3 here is CSVHSGQDDQYF. CDR3 DNA sequence: TGCAGCGTTCACTCCGGACAGGACGACCAGTACTTC.

This chain's CDR3 is CASSLEGLAGGMETQYF. The CDR3 nucleotides are TGTGCCAGCAGCTTAGAGGGACTAGCGGGGGGCATGGAGACCCAGTACTTC. The chain employs TRBV7-2 and TRBJ2-7; 15 bases are shared with TRBD2. The J call is doubtful: the DNA matches TRBJ2-5 better. The CDR3 is made up of 17 amino acids. Germline CDR1 SGHTA, CDR2 FQGNSA.

This clonotype turned up a few times. The genes are TRBV7-2 and TRBJ2-7, with no clear D. Germline assignment: CDR1 SGHTA and CDR2 FQGNSA. The CDR3 is 14 residues long. Trimming left V 3 bases short and J 2 bases short, with 11 bases between. This CDR3 reads CASSFSARPYEQYF. The CDR3 bases are TGTGCCAGCAGCTTTTCTGCGCGTCCCTACGAGCAGTACTTC.

The CDR3 sequence is CASTPGTGGNSPLHF. The DNA of the CDR3 is TGTGCCAGCACCCCGGGGACAGGGGGCAATTCACCCCTCCACTTT. The gene calls are TRBV7-9 and TRBJ1-6; 12 bases are shared with TRBD1. Trimming at V came to 7 bases and at J to 7 bases, leaving 5 bases not matched to a gene. This CDR3 is built from 15 residues. Germline V gene data show CDR1 as SEHNR and CDR2 as FQNEAQ (reference sequence). The whole variable domain, filled in from reference TRBV7-9 and TRBJ1-6, reads DTGVSQNPRHKITKRGQNVTFRCDPISEHNRLYWYRQTLGQGPEFLTYFQNEAQLEKSRLLSDRFSAERPKGSFSTLEIQRTEQGDSAMYLCASTPGTGGNSPLHFGNGTRLTVT.

The chain has TRBV7-2 and TRBJ2-4; D is unclear. Looked up from germline, CDR1 is SGHTA and CDR2 is FQGNSA. The CDR3 sequence is 14 residues long. V gave up 2 bases and J gave up 11 bases, with 16 bases separating them. The CDR3 bases are TGTGCCAGCAGCTTACCCTCCCGCATCAGCCTTCAGTACTTC. Translating gives CASSLPSRISLQYF.

Notes on this clonotype: Mismatch with germline at one junction end may stem from a read error. V usage is TRBV11-1 and J usage is TRBJ2-6, with D possibly matching TRBD1 (5 bases). Germline assignment: CDR1 SGHAT and CDR2 FQDESV (reference sequence). The CDR3 has 16 residues. For the CDR3, the DNA is TGTGCCAGCAGCTTACCCGACAGTACTGGGGCCACCGTCCCGACTTTC. As protein: CASSLPDSTGATVPTF.

The CDR3 sequence is CASRMGRANEQFF. Here the CDR3 DNA reads TGCGCCAGCCGGATGGGGAGGGCCAATGAGCAGTTCTTC. The rearrangement links TRBV4-1 to TRBJ2-1, with 7 bases identical to TRBD2. The germline gives CDR1 MGHRA, CDR2 YSYEKL. V shed 8 bases and J 6 bases; nucleotides not matched to a gene: 7. This CDR3 comprises 13 residues.

The chain is built from TRBV20-1 and TRBJ1-1; the match to TRBD1 covers 7 bases. Germline V CDR1 and CDR2: DFQATT, SNEGSKA (reference sequence). CDR3 size: 17 residues. V lost 4 bases to trimming and J lost 0 bases; unmatched junction nucleotides: 14. Here the CDR3 reads CSAIRPTGAGVNTEAFF. In DNA form, the CDR3 reads TGCAGTGCTATTAGACCAACAGGGGCTGGGGTGAACACTGAAGCTTTCTTT.

This clonotype turned up a few times. The V and J genes are TRBV4-2 and TRBJ2-7; either TRBD1 or TRBD2 may supply D (6 bases each). V was shortened by 0 bases and J by 4 bases, with 16 bases between the two germline ends. The CDR3 is 16 residues long. Germline V lookup: CDR1 LGHNA, CDR2 YNFKEQ. The CDR3 reads CASSQDLGGTPYEQYF. The CDR3, as DNA: TGTGCCAGCAGCCAAGATCTCGGCGGGACACCTTACGAGCAGTACTTC.

This clonotype has a handful of counts. The genes are TRBV5-1 and TRBJ2-1, with TRBD1 as a possible D gene (5 bases). V shed 5 bases and J shed 5 bases, with 14 bases lying between them. The CDR3 is 14 residues long. Germline V gives CDR1 SGHRS, CDR2 YFSETQ. The CDR3 region is CASSVGPNNNEQFF. The CDR3 DNA reads as TGCGCCAGCAGTGTGGGGCCTAATAACAATGAGCAGTTCTTC.

The chain couples TRBV4-1 to TRBJ2-5; 8 bases agree with TRBD1. This CDR3 region has 16 residues. The junction had 8 bases not matched to a gene; V was cut back by 3 bases and J by 2 bases. Germline V gives CDR1 MGHRA, CDR2 YSYEKL. Here the CDR3 reads CASSHNRGAQQETQYF. CDR3 DNA: TGCGCCAGCAGCCATAACAGGGGGGCCCAACAAGAGACCCAGTACTTC.

V is TRBV12-3 or TRBV12-4 and J is TRBJ1-1; maybe TRBD1 (5 bases). This CDR3 region has 13 residues. V lost 11 bases and J lost 1, with 14 bases in between. CDR3 sequence reads: CAASFRGNTEAFF. In DNA, the CDR3 is TGTGCCGCCAGTTTTAGGGGGAACACTGAAGCTTTCTTT.

The CDR3 coding sequence is TGTGCCAGCAGGCGACAGGGGGTCTCTGGGGCCAACGTCCTGACTTTC. Translation gives CASRRQGVSGANVLTF. This rearrangement joins TRBV28 to TRBJ2-6; 9 bases align to TRBD1. In germline, CDR1 is MDHEN, CDR2 SYDVKM. V dropped 6 bases and J dropped 0; count of bases not matched to a gene: 3. The CDR3 is made up of 16 amino acids.

This rearrangement joins TRBV5-5 to TRBJ2-7, with 7 bases identical to TRBD1. CDR3 length: 17 amino acids. Germline lookup yields CDR1 SGHKS and CDR2 YYEKEE (reference sequence). Unmatched junction bases numbered 14, after V lost 1 base and J lost 4 bases. CDR3 loop: CASSLLNSGGFVYEQYF. In nucleotides, the CDR3 is TGTGCCAGCAGCTTGTTGAATTCAGGGGGATTCGTTTACGAGCAGTACTTC.

This clonotype came up a few times. V gene TRBV24-1 combines with J gene TRBJ2-3; D is perhaps TRBD1 or TRBD2 (5 bases each). Germline lookup yields CDR1 KGHDR and CDR2 SFDVKD. The length of the CDR3 is 12 residues. V lost 12 bases, J lost 5 bases, and 14 bases lay in between. Here the CDR3 reads CAAARDEDTQYF. The CDR3 DNA is TGTGCCGCTGCTAGGGACGAAGATACGCAGTATTTT.

J is TRBJ1-6 and V is TRBV20-1; D unresolved. Germline CDR1 and CDR2: DFQATT and SNEGSKA (reference sequence). The CDR3 runs to 15 residues. The germline V and J ends were trimmed by 5 bases and 1 base, with 12 bases remaining between them. The CDR3 sequence is CSALMGNSYNSPLHF. CDR3 nucleotides: TGCAGTGCTCTTATGGGAAATTCCTATAATTCACCCCTCCACTTT.

This clonotype was observed a handful of times. J is TRBJ2-7 and V is TRBV7-2, with D unresolved. The CDR3 has 15 amino acids. Deletions cut 2 bases from V and 1 base from J, with 12 bases between. Germline assignment: CDR1 SGHTA and CDR2 FQGNSA. The CDR3 sequence: CASSLSGLLSYEQYF. CDR3 nucleotide sequence: TGTGCCAGCAGCTTATCCGGGCTCTTATCCTACGAGCAGTACTTC.

This clonotype was counted only a few times. The J gene is TRBJ2-7, the V gene TRBV29-1; 8 bases agree with TRBD1. V was pared by 3 bases and J by 3 bases, with 10 bases of the junction left unmatched. The CDR3 length is 15 residues. Germline V lookup: CDR1 SQVTM, CDR2 ANQGSEA. CDR3 sequence: CSVDLSWTGRYEQYF. CDR3 coding DNA: TGCAGCGTTGATTTGAGCTGGACAGGGCGCTACGAGCAGTACTTC.

The chain links TRBV29-1 to TRBJ2-1; D is undetermined. V lost 0 bases and J lost 1, with 4 bases in between. CDR1 SQVTM and CDR2 ANQGSEA come from the germline V gene. The CDR3 runs to 13 residues. CDR3 amino acids: CSVEDLSYNEQFF. The CDR3 coding sequence is TGCAGCGTTGAAGATTTGTCCTACAATGAGCAGTTCTTC.

The rearrangement links TRBV20-1 to TRBJ2-5; D remains unclear. There are 13 residues in the CDR3. The germline gives CDR1 DFQATT, CDR2 SNEGSKA (reference sequence). The V end was cut by 4 bases, the J end by 1 base, with 10 bases between. The CDR3 sequence is CSATRGPQETQYF. In DNA, the CDR3 is TGCAGTGCTACGCGAGGTCCCCAAGAGACCCAGTACTTC.

The rearrangement links TRBV4-3 to TRBJ1-2; no definite D call. V was clipped by 1 base and J by 5 bases, with 11 bases between them. Germline V lookup: CDR1 LGHNA, CDR2 YSLEER. The CDR3 loop spans 14 amino acids. For the CDR3, the DNA is TGCGCCAGCAGCCAAGTAGCGGGCGGTTATGGCTACACCTTC. It is translated as CASSQVAGGYGYTF.